Detailed here is one T cell receptor (beta chain). Each recovered donor of Cohort 3 presented with two negative PCRs, clearance, or symptom resolution. This specimen comes from a study of blood T cell repertoires in COVID-19. Study-wide context: Acute-phase and convalescent COVID-19 samples originated in the United States, Italy and Spain. PBMCs, B-cell-depleted T cells, or T cells were the source of the cDNA or gDNA that made up the material.

V lost 4 bases to trimming and J lost 3 bases; unmatched junction nucleotides: 6. The CDR3 sequence is 15 residues long. Germline V gives CDR1 LGHDT, CDR2 YNNKEL (reference sequence). Using immunoSEQ multiplex PCR, the repertoire was profiled, and TCRdb retains in-frame clones only, with some absent. Counted here are about 200,000 clones, almost 85% occurring once; the ten biggest clones make up approximately 15%. The receptor was isolated from a man aged 40-49 years who had recovered from COVID-19. The specimen was PBMCs or T cells enriched from blood (not recorded which). V gene TRBV3-1 (or the pseudogene TRBV3-2) combines with J gene TRBJ2-7; 10 nucleotides match TRBD1. DNA for the CDR3: TGTGCCAGCAGCCCCTGGGACAGGGGCTTCTACGAGCAGTACTTC. Translated: CASSPWDRGFYEQYF.